The 18 T cell receptor beta chains given below trace back to one sample, sequenced in a study of cytomegalovirus exposure and HLA in healthy donors. Repertoires were generated with immunoSEQ multiplex PCR, while TCRdb's copy carries only in-frame clones and drops some. The sample includes 75,000 to 85,000 clones, more than 75% of them seen just once. The sample taken for sequencing was PBMCs. The receptors come from a man younger than 45 in good health and CMV-seronegative.

This rearrangement joins TRBV19 to TRBJ2-7; D remains ambiguous. The V gene's germline CDR1 is LNHDA and CDR2 SQIVND (reference sequence). The CDR3 totals 11 residues. V dropped 9 bases and J dropped 4 bases, with 10 bases sitting between them. CDR3 in amino acids: CASATMYEQYF. The CDR3 bases are TGTGCCAGCGCTACTATGTACGAGCAGTACTTC.

The CDR3 sequence: CASRNRGSYNEQFF. CDR3 nucleotides: TGTGCCAGCAGGAACAGGGGATCCTACAATGAGCAGTTCTTC. The chain is built from TRBV28 and TRBJ2-1; 7 bases are shared with TRBD1. V shed 6 bases, J shed 1 base, and the junction held 3 bases outside the gene matches. The CDR3 totals 14 residues. CDR1 and CDR2 from the germline V gene are MDHEN and SYDVKM.

The chain has TRBV10-3 and TRBJ1-2; 7 bases align to TRBD1. The CDR3 has 12 amino acids. Trimming removed 4 bases from V and 4 bases from J; junction bases left unmatched: 0. Germline lookup yields CDR1 ENHRY and CDR2 SYGVKD. The CDR3, as DNA: TGTGCCATCAGTGGGGACAGCTATGGCTACACCTTC. It translates to CAISGDSYGYTF.

CDR3 nucleotide sequence: TGTGCCAGCAGACAGACAGCCACAGATACGCAGTATTTT. This translates into CASRQTATDTQYF. The chain combines TRBV28 with TRBJ2-3, with D possibly matching TRBD1 (5 bases). V lost 6 bases and J 2 bases, leaving 9 bases between the germline ends. CDR3 length: 13 amino acids. Germline V CDR1 and CDR2: MDHEN, SYDVKM.

The V call is TRBV28, the J call TRBJ2-1, with a possible D match to TRBD2 (7 bases). This CDR3 is built from 16 residues. CDR1 is MDHEN and CDR2 is SYDVKM in the germline V gene. Trimming removed 5 bases at V and 1 base at J, with 15 bases between. CDR3 DNA sequence: TGTGCCAGCAGTGTGGGGGGGCAGGGTTCCTACAATGAGCAGTTCTTC. Its translation: CASSVGGQGSYNEQFF.

This clone was seen just once. The rearrangement uses TRBV6-6 and TRBJ2-7; D possibly corresponds to TRBD2 (6 bases). The CDR3 has 16 residues. V gave up 0 bases and J gave up 0 bases, with 12 bases separating them. Germline assignment: CDR1 MNHNY and CDR2 SVGAGI (reference sequence). CDR3: CASSYSATSSSYEQYF. CDR3 DNA sequence: TGTGCCAGCAGTTACTCGGCGACTAGTAGCTCCTACGAGCAGTACTTC.

V gene TRBV7-9 combines with J gene TRBJ2-3; D is perhaps TRBD1 (6 bases). The V end was cut by 1 base, the J end by 5 bases, with 13 bases between. The CDR3 sequence is 15 residues long. CDR1 and CDR2 (germline): SEHNR, FQNEAQ (reference sequence). The CDR3 nucleotides are TGTGCCAGCAGCTTAGGAGTGGGGGCCGGAGATACGCAGTATTTT. This gives the protein CASSLGVGAGDTQYF.

As regards this clone: The identical CDR3 is also encoded by other nucleotide sequences in the sample. V is TRBV10-3 and J is TRBJ2-1; TRBD2 matches 10 bases. Germline CDR1 and CDR2: ENHRY and SYGVKD. The CDR3 runs 15 residues. V shed 0 bases and J 4 bases; nucleotides not matched to a gene: 0. CDR3 DNA: TGTGCCATCAGTGAGTCTAGCGGGGGGTACAATGAGCAGTTCTTC. Amino acid sequence: CAISESSGGYNEQFF.

The chain employs TRBV7-9 and TRBJ2-3; 7 bases line up with TRBD1. This CDR3 region has 18 residues. Germline values: CDR1 SEHNR, CDR2 FQNEAQ (reference sequence). Germline trimming cut 5 bases from V and 0 bases from J; bases unmatched to any gene: 14. The CDR3 nucleotides are TGTGCCAGCAGCCCCCCCTTCTCGACAGGGTCTAGCACAGATACGCAGTATTTT. This encodes CASSPPFSTGSSTDTQYF. Full variable domain (rest looked up from reference TRBV7-9 and TRBJ2-3): DTGVSQNPRHKITKRGQNVTFRCDPISEHNRLYWYRQTLGQGPEFLTYFQNEAQLEKSRLLSDRFSAERPKGSFSTLEIQRTEQGDSAMYLCASSPPFSTGSSTDTQYFGPGTRLTVL.

The rearrangement joins TRBV10-2 to TRBJ1-3, with D possibly matching TRBD1 (6 bases). The V end was cut by 2 bases, the J end by 1 base, with 9 bases between. This CDR3 has 15 residues. The germline gives CDR1 WSHSY, CDR2 SAAADI. The CDR3 here is CASSETGSSGNTIYF. In nucleotides, the CDR3 is TGCGCCAGCAGTGAGACAGGGTCTTCTGGAAACACCATATATTTT.

The rearrangement uses TRBV6-5 and TRBJ2-7; 7 bases line up with TRBD1. Germline lookup yields CDR1 MNHEY and CDR2 SVGAGI. V shed 4 bases, J shed 0 bases, and the junction held 6 bases outside the gene matches. The CDR3 is made up of 15 amino acids. CDR3 in DNA: TGTGCCAGCAGTTTAACAGGGGAAGGCTCCTACGAGCAGTACTTC. Its translation: CASSLTGEGSYEQYF.

The rearrangement joins TRBV7-2 to TRBJ2-7; 8 nucleotides match TRBD2. The CDR3 contains 16 residues. V was pared by 7 bases and J by 6 bases, with 17 bases of the junction left unmatched. Looked up from germline, CDR1 is SGHTA and CDR2 is FQGNSA. CDR3 DNA sequence: TGTGCCAGCAAGCGAAGTTGGGCGGGAGGCTTTTCCGAGCAGTACTTC. This translates into CASKRSWAGGFSEQYF.

The chain recombines TRBV28 with TRBJ2-7, with D maybe TRBD1 (7 bases). V lost 3 bases and J 4 bases, leaving 13 bases between the germline ends. Germline V gene lookup returns CDR1 MDHEN and CDR2 SYDVKM. The CDR3 runs to 14 residues. DNA of the CDR3: TGTGCCAGCAGTTTCGGTCAGGGGGGTTACGAGCAGTACTTC. Translation gives CASSFGQGGYEQYF.

The chain combines TRBV19 with TRBJ2-2; 7 bases map to TRBD1. The CDR3 length is 16 residues. Germline CDR1 and CDR2: LNHDA and SQIVND (reference sequence). With V trimmed by 5 bases and J by 5 bases, 11 bases remained unmatched. Written as DNA, the CDR3 is TGTGCCAGTAGTTTTTCTACAGGGGTCGGAACCGGGGAGCTGTTTTTT. Its translation: CASSFSTGVGTGELFF. Full variable domain (outside the CDR3, taken from reference TRBV19 and TRBJ2-2): DGGITQSPKYLFRKEGQNVTLSCEQNLNHDAMYWYRQDPGQGLRLIYYSQIVNDFQKGDIAEGYSVSREKKESFPLTVTSAQKNPTAFYLCASSFSTGVGTGELFFGEGSRLTVL.

This clone was counted only a few times. This chain links TRBV7-6 with TRBJ1-1; D is perhaps TRBD1 (6 bases). V lost 5 bases to trimming and J lost 1 base, with 11 bases between them. Germline V lookup: CDR1 SGHVS, CDR2 FNYEAQ. This CDR3 is built from 14 residues. Here the CDR3 reads CASSPTGRNTEAFF. CDR3 coding DNA: TGTGCCAGCAGCCCGACAGGACGGAACACTGAAGCTTTCTTT.

The chain combines TRBV9 with TRBJ2-5; 7 nucleotides align to TRBD2. Trimming at V came to 5 bases and at J to 5 bases, leaving 6 bases not matched to a gene. The CDR3 is 13 amino acids. Germline CDR1 reads SGDLS; CDR2 reads YYNGEE. The CDR3 bases are TGTGCCAGCAGGGGATCCGGGGGGGAGACCCAGTACTTC. Its protein is CASRGSGGETQYF.

The chain carries TRBV6-1 and TRBJ1-5; TRBD1 might be the D (6 bases). The V end lost 8 bases, the J end lost 7 bases, and 15 bases lay between the germline ends. CDR1 is MNHNS and CDR2 is SASEGT in the germline V gene. CDR3 length equals 13 residues. The CDR3 nucleotides are TGTGCCAGCGAGTCAGGCCAGGGGCAGCCCCAGCATTTT. Translating it yields CASESGQGQPQHF.

CDR3 coding DNA: TGTGCCAGCAGCTTCAAAGAGACCCAGTACTTC. This sequence encodes CASSFKETQYF. The genes are TRBV7-2 and TRBJ2-5; D remains unclear. V lost 3 bases and J 3 bases, leaving 2 bases between the germline ends. The CDR3 covers 11 residues. Per the germline V gene, CDR1 is SGHTA and CDR2 is FQGNSA.